Following are 24 T cell receptor beta chains from one sample sequenced in a study of regulatory T cells in long-lasting Graves disease. Arm-PCR of CDR3 regions and iRepertoire HTBI primers were the basis on which TCR beta libraries were built. TCRdb redid the calling of the multiplex PCR reads with MiXCR, one entry per CDR3 protein. The sample records about 560,000 distinct CDR3 sequences, about 15% being singletons. Documented time point: newly diagnosed GD, antithyroid drugs for less than 3 months. Researchers made the TCR library from RNA that was extracted from PBMCs. This sample also appeared in a second study, on T cells in Graves' hyperthyroidism and ophthalmopathy.

The specimen comprised peripheral blood mononuclear cells (PBMCs), sampled at new diagnosis, from a patient treated with antithyroid drugs. The receptors shown here come from a man in his late teens or twenties with Graves disease.

This clonotype was counted a few times. The chain carries TRBV29-1 and TRBJ1-1, with 8 nucleotides matching TRBD1. The CDR3 is 13 amino acids. V shed 6 bases and J 10 bases; nucleotides not matched to a gene: 13. The V gene's germline CDR1 is SQVTM and CDR2 ANQGSEA. In nucleotides, the CDR3 is TGCAGCGTCGGTGCCGGGACAGGAAGGAGAGCTTTCTTT. It codes for CSVGAGTGRRAFF.

J is TRBJ1-4 and V is TRBV28, with D maybe TRBD1 (5 bases). Germline V gives CDR1 MDHEN, CDR2 SYDVKM. V was pared by 10 bases and J by 4 bases, with 10 bases between. CDR3 length equals 12 residues. CDR3 nucleotides: TGTGCCACCAGGGAGAGTAATGAAAAACTGTTTTTT. Encoded protein: CATRESNEKLFF.

This clonotype was counted only a few times. The gene calls are TRBV9 and TRBJ2-3; possible D gene TRBD1, 6 bases. Deletions cut 3 bases from V and 10 bases from J, with 15 bases between. CDR3 length: 13 residues. Germline CDR1 SGDLS, CDR2 YYNGEE. The CDR3 spells CASSASSAGAQYF. As DNA, the CDR3 is TGTGCCAGCAGCGCCTCATCCGCAGGGGCGCAGTATTTT.

This clonotype was observed at least ten times. V is TRBV2 and J is TRBJ2-1; D is possibly TRBD1 or TRBD2 (5 bases each). Germline V gives CDR1 SNHLY, CDR2 FYNNEI. Trimming removed 7 bases at V and 7 bases at J, with 17 bases between. The CDR3 is made up of 14 amino acids. Here the CDR3 reads CASNEVGRWNEQFF. The CDR3 DNA is TGTGCCAGCAATGAGGTGGGACGTTGGAATGAGCAGTTCTTC.

This clonotype was counted between two and nine times. The J gene is TRBJ2-7, the V gene TRBV20-1, with TRBD2 matching 10 bases. The CDR3 extends over 15 amino acids. V lost 1 base and J lost 1; bases outside the gene matches: 4. Germline loops: CDR1 DFQATT, CDR2 SNEGSKA (reference sequence). CDR3 protein: CSARVSSGRSYEQYF. CDR3 DNA sequence: TGCAGTGCTAGAGTCAGTAGCGGGAGGTCCTACGAGCAGTACTTC.

This clonotype has just a few counts. This chain connects TRBV20-1 to TRBJ1-5; 11 bases align to TRBD1. There are 17 residues in the CDR3. Germline V gene lookup returns CDR1 DFQATT and CDR2 SNEGSKA (reference sequence). The trim removed 5 bases at V and 1 base at J, leaving 10 bases unmatched. CDR3: CSALRTGGVSSNQPQHF. The CDR3 DNA is TGCAGTGCTCTCCGGACAGGGGGCGTCTCGAGCAATCAGCCCCAGCATTTT.

Only a few counts were recorded for this clonotype. The chain is built from TRBV5-5 and TRBJ1-1, with D unresolved. CDR1 and CDR2 (germline): SGHKS, YYEKEE (reference sequence). This CDR3 spans 15 amino acids. With 0 bases removed from V and 5 bases from J, the gap between germline ends came to 14 bases. For the CDR3, the DNA is TGTGCCAGCAGCTTGGACAGCTTGGGGAGGACTGAAGCTTTCTTT. The encoded protein is CASSLDSLGRTEAFF.

The J gene is TRBJ2-1, the V gene TRBV7-9; maybe TRBD1 (6 bases). With 2 bases removed from V and 8 bases from J, the gap between germline ends came to 16 bases. Germline CDR1 reads SEHNR; CDR2 reads FQNEAQ (reference sequence). The CDR3 runs to 15 residues. CDR3 protein: CASSLLDRSVYEQFF. The CDR3 DNA reads as TGTGCCAGCAGCTTATTGGACAGAAGTGTTTATGAGCAGTTCTTC.

CDR3 region: CASSTQGGSTEAFF. The CDR3 nucleotides are TGTGCCAGCAGCACACAGGGGGGAAGTACTGAAGCTTTCTTT. The rearrangement links TRBV6-2 or TRBV6-3 to TRBJ1-1, with TRBD1 matching over 8 bases. The CDR3 has 14 residues. The J segment lost 5 bases and the V segment lost 6 bases, leaving 8 bases of the junction unmatched. Germline loops: CDR1 MNHEY, CDR2 SVGEGT.

Points on this clonotype: Given a much more abundant clone one base away, this may be a read error. The V call is TRBV7-9, the J call TRBJ1-2; TRBD1 matches at 9 bases. The V gene's germline CDR1 is SEHNR and CDR2 FQNEAQ (reference sequence). CDR3 length: 15 residues. The DNA for the CDR3 is TGTGCCAGCAGCCACGGTGGACAGGGGAACTATGGCTGCACCTTC. Translation: CASSHGGQGNYGCTF.

The J gene is TRBJ1-6, the V gene TRBV2; TRBD1 agrees at 7 bases. From germline, CDR1 is SNHLY and CDR2 FYNNEI. This CDR3 has 14 residues. V trimming: 6 bases; J trimming: 9 bases; junction bases outside the gene matches: 8. CDR3 DNA sequence: TGTGCCAGCAGGCTCGACAGGGCAGGTTCACCCCTCCACTTT. Protein product: CASRLDRAGSPLHF.

This clonotype was seen at least ten times. The V and J genes are TRBV5-6 and TRBJ2-1; 8 bases are a match to TRBD1. This CDR3 spans 13 amino acids. J gave up 8 bases and V 5 bases, and 6 bases lay outside the gene matches. Germline V CDR1 and CDR2: SGHDT, YYEEEE. CDR3: CASRGQGNYEQFF. DNA for the CDR3: TGTGCCAGCAGAGGACAGGGTAACTATGAGCAGTTCTTC.

This clonotype showed up just a few times. The chain employs TRBV7-2 and TRBJ2-1; 13 nucleotides align to TRBD2. CDR1 SGHTA and CDR2 FQGNSA come from the germline V gene. The V and J ends lost 6 bases and 7 bases, in that order; junction bases with no gene match: 18. This CDR3 spans 19 amino acids. The CDR3 nucleotides read TGTGCCAGCAGGGTCGGGGGGTATACTAGCGGGAGGGCCAGGAATGAGCAGTTCTTC. Protein sequence: CASRVGGYTSGRARNEQFF.

There are a few counts of this clonotype. The chain joins TRBV15 to TRBJ2-7; TRBD2 aligns across 8 bases. The germline V gene has CDR1 LNHNV and CDR2 YYDKDF (reference sequence). The junction had 5 bases not matched to a gene; V was cut back by 5 bases and J by 2 bases. This CDR3 region has 14 residues. The DNA for the CDR3 is TGTGCCACCAGCGGGCCGGGAGGGGCCTACGAGCAGTACTTC. Its protein product is CATSGPGGAYEQYF.

This clonotype was observed at least ten times. The J gene is TRBJ2-3, the V gene TRBV20-1; TRBD2 aligns across 14 bases. Germline trimming cut 4 bases from V and 5 bases from J; bases unmatched to any gene: 5. Germline values: CDR1 DFQATT, CDR2 SNEGSKA (reference sequence). This CDR3 contains 15 residues. The CDR3 bases are TGCAGTGCTACCGGGACTAGCGGGAGTGGAGATACGCAGTATTTT. Protein sequence: CSATGTSGSGDTQYF.

There are many counts of this clonotype. The chain carries TRBV6-5 and TRBJ2-3, with D perhaps TRBD2 (6 bases). Germline assignment: CDR1 MNHEY and CDR2 SVGAGI. The V end lost 2 bases, the J end lost 6 bases, and 21 bases lay between the germline ends. The CDR3 has 17 residues. In DNA, the CDR3 is TGTGCCAGCAGTTACGAGGCTCTAGCGTATGTGGCGGATACGCAGTATTTT. Translated, it gives CASSYEALAYVADTQYF.

This clonotype was found many times. The chain has TRBV30 and TRBJ2-5, with 12 bases matching TRBD2. The V gene's germline CDR1 is GTSNPN and CDR2 SVGIG (reference sequence). CDR3 length: 13 residues. V was clipped by 7 bases and J by 4 bases; unmatched bases: 4. The CDR3 sequence: CAYKGLAGETQYF. DNA for the CDR3: TGTGCCTACAAGGGACTAGCGGGAGAGACCCAGTACTTC.

There are a few counts of this clonotype. J is TRBJ2-3 and V is TRBV7-9, with D hard to call. The CDR3 is made up of 13 amino acids. Trimming pared 4 bases from V and 6 bases from J, leaving 11 bases between. Germline loops: CDR1 SEHNR, CDR2 FQNEAQ (reference sequence). CDR3 in amino acids: CASSSRSADTQYF. CDR3 sequence (DNA): TGTGCCAGCAGCTCTAGGTCTGCGGATACGCAGTATTTT.

This clonotype was counted many times. The chain carries TRBV6-5 and TRBJ2-7, with D possibly matching TRBD2 (5 bases). Germline lookup yields CDR1 MNHEY and CDR2 SVGAGI. Trimming removed 2 bases from V and 6 bases from J, with 17 bases in between. CDR3 length: 15 residues. This chain's CDR3 is CASSYPKGSTSEQYF. The CDR3 nucleotides are TGTGCCAGCAGTTACCCAAAGGGAAGTACTAGCGAGCAGTACTTC.

This clonotype was detected many times. This rearrangement joins TRBV10-3 to TRBJ2-5; D remains unclear. V lost 0 bases and J 2 bases, leaving 10 bases between the germline ends. The CDR3 extends over 15 amino acids. The V gene's germline CDR1 is ENHRY and CDR2 SYGVKD. CDR3 in DNA: TGTGCCATCAGTGAGTCGACACAGTTACAAGAGACCCAGTACTTC. Translated: CAISESTQLQETQYF.

This clonotype turned up a few times. It is likely a read error, because the conserved phenylalanine at the end of the CDR3 is missing. The DNA is left out, because the CDR3 cannot be placed on it with certainty; the CDR3 is given as TCRdb lists it. The genes are TRBV5-5 and TRBJ2-1; the table's D call of TRBD1 was not tested on the DNA. The CDR3 totals 13 residues, both ends included. Looked up from germline, CDR1 is SGHKS and CDR2 is YYEKEE (reference sequence). CDR3 sequence reads: CASSLEDRDRQSL.

This clonotype showed up many times. The rearrangement joins TRBV2 to TRBJ2-3, with D unresolved. Germline-derived CDR1 and CDR2 are SNHLY and FYNNEI. This CDR3 has 14 residues. V gave up 4 bases and J gave up 0 bases, with 8 bases separating them. The CDR3: CASSVGYSTDTQYF. CDR3 DNA sequence: TGTGCCAGCAGTGTGGGGTATAGCACAGATACGCAGTATTTT.

J is TRBJ1-3 and V is TRBV7-9, with D unresolved. Germline values: CDR1 SEHNR, CDR2 FQNEAQ (reference sequence). The length of the CDR3 is 15 residues. The V gene lost 2 bases and the J gene lost 0 bases, with 8 bases spanning the gap. The DNA for the CDR3 is TGTGCCAGCAGCTTAAAGCCCGGCTCTGGAAACACCATATATTTT. Encoded protein: CASSLKPGSGNTIYF.

The V and J genes are TRBV13 and TRBJ2-7; TRBD2 aligns across 10 bases. The CDR3 has 17 amino acids. V gave up 2 bases and J gave up 3 bases; unmatched junction bases: 10. Germline V lookup: CDR1 PRHDT, CDR2 FYEKMQ (reference sequence). CDR3 in amino acids: CASSLRGSGRASYEQYF. The CDR3, as DNA: TGTGCCAGCAGCTTACGGGGGAGCGGGAGGGCCAGCTACGAGCAGTACTTC.